The next 2 T cell receptor beta chains were all read from a single sample in a study of blood T cell repertoires in COVID-19. Produced via immunoSEQ multiplex PCR; TCRdb's table is partial and in-frame only. The table shows approximately 290,000 clones, with nearly 90% occurring only once. Material for sequencing was peripheral blood. The receptors originated from a woman aged 25 to 39 with COVID-19, enrolled during active disease.

The rearrangement uses TRBV5-1 and TRBJ2-1; 9 bases line up with TRBD2. With V trimmed by 1 base and J by 7 bases, 12 bases remained unmatched. Germline CDR1 reads SGHRS; CDR2 reads YFSETQ. This CDR3 contains 17 residues. The CDR3 coding sequence is TGCGCCAGCAGCTTGTCCTTTAGGACTAGCGTTGTGAATGAGCAGTTCTTC. This gives the protein CASSLSFRTSVVNEQFF.

This chain uses TRBV5-1 with TRBJ2-2; the D gene is possibly TRBD1 (5 bases). V gave up 4 bases and J gave up 0 bases, with 13 bases separating them. The CDR3 totals 16 residues. Germline lookup yields CDR1 SGHRS and CDR2 YFSETQ. CDR3: CASSGPRVANTGELFF. Here the CDR3 DNA reads TGCGCCAGCAGCGGCCCCAGGGTCGCGAACACCGGGGAGCTGTTTTTT. Full variable domain (missing parts from reference TRBV5-1 and TRBJ2-2): KAGVTQTPRYLIKTRGQQVTLSCSPISGHRSVSWYQQTPGQGLQFLFEYFSETQRNKGNFPGRFSGRQFSNSRSEMNVSTLELGDSALYLCASSGPRVANTGELFFGEGSRLTVL.